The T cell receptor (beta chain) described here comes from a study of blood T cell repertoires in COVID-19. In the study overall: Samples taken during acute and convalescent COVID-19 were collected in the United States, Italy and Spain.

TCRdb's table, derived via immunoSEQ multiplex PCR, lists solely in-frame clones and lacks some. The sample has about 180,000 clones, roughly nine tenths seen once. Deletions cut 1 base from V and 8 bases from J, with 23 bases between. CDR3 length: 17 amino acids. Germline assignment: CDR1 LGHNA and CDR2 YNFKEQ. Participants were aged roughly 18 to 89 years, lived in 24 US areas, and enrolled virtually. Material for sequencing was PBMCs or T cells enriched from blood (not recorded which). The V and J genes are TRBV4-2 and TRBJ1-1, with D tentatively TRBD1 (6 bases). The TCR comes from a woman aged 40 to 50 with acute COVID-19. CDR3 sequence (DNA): TGTGCCAGCAGCCAAGGTGTCGGCGGGGGCCGCTCCCGAGAAGCTTTCTTT. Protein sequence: CASSQGVGGGRSREAFF.